One sample yielded the 6 T cell receptor beta chains listed below, sequenced in a study of shared clonotypes between healthy human individuals. The data were produced by immunoSEQ multiplex PCR, yet TCRdb's version contains in-frame clones alone and is incomplete. This table holds fewer than 2.5 million clones, approximately 94% found once. The source material was naive CD4+ T cells from PBMCs. Subset meaning: CD45RA+ positively selected. These receptors were taken from a man between 18 and 35 years old in good health. Some clones in this sample may be carry-over from other donors' samples.

This clone has only one observation. The V and J genes are TRBV27 and TRBJ1-1, with D possibly matching TRBD1 (6 bases). Germline CDR1 is MNHEY and CDR2 is SMNVEV (reference sequence). Trimming pared 2 bases from V and 0 bases from J, leaving 10 bases between. This CDR3 comprises 15 residues. The DNA of the CDR3 is TGTGCCAGCAGTTTACAAGGACAGCTGAACACTGAAGCTTTCTTT. It encodes CASSLQGQLNTEAFF.

The chain links TRBV18 to TRBJ1-4, with 10 bases lining up with TRBD1. Germline lookup yields CDR1 KGHSH and CDR2 LQKENI. With 6 bases clipped from V and 6 bases from J, the junction kept 7 bases outside the gene matches. The CDR3 is 15 amino acids. The DNA for the CDR3 is TGTGCCAGCTCTCGGACAGGGGGAGAATATGAAAAACTGTTTTTT. This encodes CASSRTGGEYEKLFF.

This chain links TRBV2 with TRBJ2-4, with a possible D match to TRBD2 (6 bases). V shed 6 bases and J shed 1 base, with 16 bases lying between them. This CDR3 spans 16 amino acids. Germline-derived CDR1 and CDR2 are SNHLY and FYNNEI. The CDR3 nucleotides are TGTGCCAGCAGGGGGGGACTTATCCTCGCCAAAAACATTCAGTACTTC. It specifies CASRGGLILAKNIQYF.

This chain uses TRBV5-1 with TRBJ1-1; D might be TRBD1 (6 bases). V lost 0 bases, J lost 3 bases, and 15 bases lay in between. CDR1 SGHRS and CDR2 YFSETQ come from the germline V gene. This CDR3 region has 16 residues. The CDR3 coding sequence is TGCGCCAGCAGCTTGGCCCGGGGGGGCGCGTACACTGAAGCTTTCTTT. Amino acid sequence: CASSLARGGAYTEAFF. The whole variable domain, filled in from reference TRBV5-1 and TRBJ1-1, reads KAGVTQTPRYLIKTRGQQVTLSCSPISGHRSVSWYQQTPGQGLQFLFEYFSETQRNKGNFPGRFSGRQFSNSRSEMNVSTLELGDSALYLCASSLARGGAYTEAFFGQGTRLTVV.

CDR3: CSALGQGSEAFF. The DNA for the CDR3 is TGCAGCGCACTGGGACAGGGGTCTGAAGCTTTCTTT. V and J are TRBV29-1 and TRBJ1-1; TRBD1 matches at 10 bases. Germline-derived CDR1 and CDR2 are SQVTM and ANQGSEA. The junction had 5 bases not matched to a gene; V was cut back by 7 bases and J by 6 bases. The CDR3 has 12 amino acids.

The genes are TRBV11-2 and TRBJ2-7; TRBD1 matches 9 bases. Germline V CDR1 and CDR2: SGHAT, FQNNGV. J was trimmed by 4 bases and V by 5 bases; bases with no gene match: 9. The CDR3 loop spans 15 amino acids. The CDR3 region is CASSKVQGARYEQYF. CDR3 DNA sequence: TGTGCCAGCAGCAAAGTACAGGGGGCGCGGTACGAGCAGTACTTC.